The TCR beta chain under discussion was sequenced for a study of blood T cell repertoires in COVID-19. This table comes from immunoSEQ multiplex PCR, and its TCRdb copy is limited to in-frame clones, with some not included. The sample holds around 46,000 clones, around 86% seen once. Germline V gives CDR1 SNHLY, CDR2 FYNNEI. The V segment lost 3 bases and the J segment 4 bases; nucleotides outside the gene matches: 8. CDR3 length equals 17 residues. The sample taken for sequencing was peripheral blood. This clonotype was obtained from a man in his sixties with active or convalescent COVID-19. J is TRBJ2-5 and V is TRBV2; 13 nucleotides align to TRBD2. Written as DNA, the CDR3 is TGTGCCAGCAGTGATGCTCTGGGACTAGCGGGGTCAGAGACCCAGTACTTC. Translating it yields CASSDALGLAGSETQYF.